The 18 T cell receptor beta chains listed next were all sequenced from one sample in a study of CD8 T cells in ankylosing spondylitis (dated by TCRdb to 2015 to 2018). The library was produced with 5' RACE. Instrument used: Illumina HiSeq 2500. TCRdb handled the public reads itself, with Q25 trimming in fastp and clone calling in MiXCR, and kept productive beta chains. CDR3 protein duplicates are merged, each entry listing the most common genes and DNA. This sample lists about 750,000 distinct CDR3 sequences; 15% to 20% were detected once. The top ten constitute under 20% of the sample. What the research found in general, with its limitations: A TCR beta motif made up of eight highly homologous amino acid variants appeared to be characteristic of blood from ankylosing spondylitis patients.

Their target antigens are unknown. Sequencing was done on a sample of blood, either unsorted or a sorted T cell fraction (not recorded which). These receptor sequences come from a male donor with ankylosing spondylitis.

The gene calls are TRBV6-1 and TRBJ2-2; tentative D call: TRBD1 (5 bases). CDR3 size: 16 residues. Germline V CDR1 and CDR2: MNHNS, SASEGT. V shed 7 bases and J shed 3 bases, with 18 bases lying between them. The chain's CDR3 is CASTRQGLTDTGELFF. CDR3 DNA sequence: TGTGCCAGCACCCGCCAGGGTCTCACCGACACCGGGGAGCTGTTTTTT.

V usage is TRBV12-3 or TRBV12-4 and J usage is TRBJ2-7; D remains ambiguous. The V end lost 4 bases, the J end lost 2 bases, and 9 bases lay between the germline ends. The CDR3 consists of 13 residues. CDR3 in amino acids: CASSYRAPYEQYF. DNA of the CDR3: TGTGCCAGCAGTTACCGGGCCCCCTACGAGCAGTACTTC.

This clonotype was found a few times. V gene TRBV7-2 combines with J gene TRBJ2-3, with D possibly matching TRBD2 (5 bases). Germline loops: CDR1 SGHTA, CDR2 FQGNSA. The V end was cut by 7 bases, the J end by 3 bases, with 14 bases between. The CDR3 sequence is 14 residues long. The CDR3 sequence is CASTDYLSTDTQYF. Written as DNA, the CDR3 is TGTGCCAGCACCGACTATCTCAGTACAGATACGCAGTATTTT.

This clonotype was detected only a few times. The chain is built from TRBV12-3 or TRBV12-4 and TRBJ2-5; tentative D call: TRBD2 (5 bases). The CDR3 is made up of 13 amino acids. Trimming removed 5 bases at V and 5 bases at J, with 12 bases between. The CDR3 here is CASSTTSGETQYF. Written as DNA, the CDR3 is TGTGCCAGCAGTACAACTAGTGGGGAGACCCAGTACTTC.

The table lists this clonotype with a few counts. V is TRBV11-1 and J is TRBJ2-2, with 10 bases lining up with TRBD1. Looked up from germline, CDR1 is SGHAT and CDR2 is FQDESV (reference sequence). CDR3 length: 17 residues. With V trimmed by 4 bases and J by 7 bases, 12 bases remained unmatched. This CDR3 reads CASSSHLGTGDGGELFF. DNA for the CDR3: TGTGCCAGCAGCTCACATCTCGGGACAGGGGACGGCGGGGAGCTGTTTTTT.

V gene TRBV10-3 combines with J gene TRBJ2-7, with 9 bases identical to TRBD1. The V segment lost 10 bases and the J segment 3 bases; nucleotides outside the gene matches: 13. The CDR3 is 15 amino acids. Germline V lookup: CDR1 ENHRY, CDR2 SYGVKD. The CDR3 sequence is CATRTGTGSRYEQYF. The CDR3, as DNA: TGTGCCACTCGAACCGGGACAGGGTCTCGCTACGAGCAGTACTTC.

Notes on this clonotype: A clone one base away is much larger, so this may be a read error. Written as DNA, the CDR3 is TGTGCCAGCAGACAAGGGGGGAGCTCCTACAATGAGCAGTTCTTC. Encoded protein: CASRQGGSSYNEQFF. The chain has TRBV6-2 or TRBV6-3 and TRBJ2-1; the D call may be TRBD1 or TRBD2 (6 bases each). The germline V gene encodes CDR1 MNHEY and CDR2 SVGEGT. Trimming took off 6 bases at V and 0 bases at J, with 12 bases between the two ends. This CDR3 region has 15 residues.

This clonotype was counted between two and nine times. The CDR3 sequence: CASSLGQARYGYTF. The CDR3 DNA follows: TGTGCCAGCAGCTTAGGACAGGCTCGCTATGGCTACACCTTC. The V call is TRBV7-9, the J call TRBJ1-2; perhaps TRBD1 as D (6 bases). This CDR3 has 14 residues. Trimming took off 1 base at V and 4 bases at J, with 10 bases between the two ends. The germline gives CDR1 SEHNR, CDR2 FQNEAQ (reference sequence).

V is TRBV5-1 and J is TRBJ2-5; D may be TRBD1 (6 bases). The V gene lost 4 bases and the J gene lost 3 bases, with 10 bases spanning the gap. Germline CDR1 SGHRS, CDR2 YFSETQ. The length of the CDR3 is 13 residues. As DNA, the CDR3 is TGCGCCAGCAGCGATGGACAGAAAGAGACCCAGTACTTC. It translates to CASSDGQKETQYF.

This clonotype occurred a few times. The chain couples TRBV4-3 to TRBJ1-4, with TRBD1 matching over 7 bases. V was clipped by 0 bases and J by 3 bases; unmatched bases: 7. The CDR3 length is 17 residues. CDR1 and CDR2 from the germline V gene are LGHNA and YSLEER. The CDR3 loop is CASSQDLRQGPNEKLFF. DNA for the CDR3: TGCGCCAGCAGCCAAGATCTGCGACAGGGCCCTAATGAAAAACTGTTTTTT.

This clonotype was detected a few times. DNA for the CDR3: TGCAGTGCACCACAGGTATCACACTCCTACGAGCAGTACTTC. This gives the protein CSAPQVSHSYEQYF. The rearrangement uses TRBV20-1 and TRBJ2-7; perhaps TRBD1 as D (5 bases). V shed 6 bases and J shed 0 bases, with 15 bases lying between them. Germline-derived CDR1 and CDR2 are DFQATT and SNEGSKA (reference sequence). This CDR3 contains 14 residues.

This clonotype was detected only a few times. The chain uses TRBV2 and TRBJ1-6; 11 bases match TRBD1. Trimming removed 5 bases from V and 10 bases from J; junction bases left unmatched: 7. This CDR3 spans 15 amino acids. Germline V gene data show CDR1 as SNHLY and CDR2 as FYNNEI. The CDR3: CASSTRTGGGSPLHF. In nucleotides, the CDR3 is TGTGCCAGCAGTACCCGGACAGGGGGCGGGTCACCCCTCCACTTT.

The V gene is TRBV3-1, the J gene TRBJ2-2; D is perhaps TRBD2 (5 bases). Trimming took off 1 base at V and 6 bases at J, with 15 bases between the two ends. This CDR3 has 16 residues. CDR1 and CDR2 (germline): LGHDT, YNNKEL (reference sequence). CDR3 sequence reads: CASSQASAASPGELFF. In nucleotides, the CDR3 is TGTGCCAGCAGCCAAGCGAGTGCGGCTAGCCCCGGGGAGCTGTTTTTT.

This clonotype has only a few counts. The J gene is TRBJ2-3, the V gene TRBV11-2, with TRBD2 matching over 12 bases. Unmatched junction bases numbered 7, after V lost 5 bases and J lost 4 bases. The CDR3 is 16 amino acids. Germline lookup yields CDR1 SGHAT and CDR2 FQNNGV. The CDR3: CASSPRLAGAPDTQYF. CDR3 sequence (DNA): TGTGCCAGCAGCCCCAGACTAGCGGGAGCACCAGATACGCAGTATTTT. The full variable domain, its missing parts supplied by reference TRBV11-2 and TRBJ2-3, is EAGVAQSPRYKIIEKRQSVAFWCNPISGHATLYWYQQILGQGPKLLIQFQNNGVVDDSQLPKDRFSAERLKGVDSTLKIQPAKLEDSAVYLCASSPRLAGAPDTQYFGPGTRLTVL.

The CDR3 is CASSKGQSNQPQHF. As DNA, the CDR3 is TGTGCCAGCAGTAAAGGTCAAAGCAATCAGCCCCAGCATTTT. This chain links TRBV12-3 or TRBV12-4 with TRBJ1-5; D gene unclear. The CDR3 is made up of 14 amino acids. V lost 5 bases to trimming and J lost 1 base, with 9 bases between them.

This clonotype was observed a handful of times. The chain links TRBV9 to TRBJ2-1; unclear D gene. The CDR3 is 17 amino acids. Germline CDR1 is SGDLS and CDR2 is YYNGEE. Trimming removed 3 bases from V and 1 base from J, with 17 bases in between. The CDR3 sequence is CASSATGYSLSYNEQFF. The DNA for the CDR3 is TGTGCCAGCAGCGCAACGGGTTATTCCCTGTCCTACAATGAGCAGTTCTTC.

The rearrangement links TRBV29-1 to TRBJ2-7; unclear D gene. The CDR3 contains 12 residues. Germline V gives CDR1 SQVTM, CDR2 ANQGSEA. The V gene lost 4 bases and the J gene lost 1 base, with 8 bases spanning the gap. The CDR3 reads CSVVAVSYEQYF. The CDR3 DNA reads TGCAGCGTTGTTGCGGTATCCTACGAGCAGTACTTC.

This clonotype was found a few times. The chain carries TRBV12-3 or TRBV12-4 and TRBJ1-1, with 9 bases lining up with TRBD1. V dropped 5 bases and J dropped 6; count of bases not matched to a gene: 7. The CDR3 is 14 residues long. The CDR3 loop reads CASSRDRVTAEAFF. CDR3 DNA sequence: TGTGCCAGCAGTAGGGACAGGGTTACGGCTGAAGCTTTCTTT.